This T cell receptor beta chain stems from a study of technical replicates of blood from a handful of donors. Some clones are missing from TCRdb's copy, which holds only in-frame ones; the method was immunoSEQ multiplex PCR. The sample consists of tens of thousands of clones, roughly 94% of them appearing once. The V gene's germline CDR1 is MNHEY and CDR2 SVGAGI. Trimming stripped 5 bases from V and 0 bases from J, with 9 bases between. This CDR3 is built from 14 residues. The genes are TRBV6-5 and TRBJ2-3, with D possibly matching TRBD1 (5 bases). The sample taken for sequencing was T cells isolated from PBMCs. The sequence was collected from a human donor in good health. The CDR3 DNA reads TGTGCCAGCAGTCAGGGAATAAGCACAGATACGCAGTATTTT. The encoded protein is CASSQGISTDTQYF.